These 18 T cell receptor beta chains were sequenced from one sample in a study of tissue T cells after allogeneic stem cell transplantation. TCRdb keeps only in-frame clones here, not all; method: immunoSEQ multiplex PCR. The data contain 9,500 to 15,000 clones, approximately 70% of them seen just once; the ten biggest clones take up approximately 15%. The source was tissue from the right colon, collected at autopsy. Every receptor here comes from a woman between 18 and 55 years old with breast cancer.

V usage is TRBV5-5 and J usage is TRBJ1-2; D remains ambiguous. The V gene lost 0 bases and the J gene lost 4 bases, with 13 bases spanning the gap. CDR1 and CDR2 (germline): SGHKS, YYEKEE (reference sequence). The CDR3 length is 15 residues. In DNA, the CDR3 is TGTGCCAGCAGCTTGGGAGAAAGGGCGTTCTATGGCTACACCTTC. Protein: CASSLGERAFYGYTF. The entire variable domain, with the rest obtained from reference TRBV5-5 and TRBJ1-2, is as follows: DAGVTQSPTHLIKTRGQQVTLRCSPISGHKSVSWYQQVLGQGPQFIFQYYEKEERGRGNFPDRFSARQFPNYSSELNVNALLLGDSALYLCASSLGERAFYGYTFGSGTRLTVV.

This chain links TRBV6-2 or TRBV6-3 with TRBJ2-5; 9 nucleotides match TRBD2. There are 16 residues in the CDR3. Germline V gives CDR1 MNHEY, CDR2 SVGEGT. Germline trimming cut 4 bases from V and 4 bases from J; bases unmatched to any gene: 10. CDR3 nucleotide sequence: TGTGCCAGCAGTTCCCCCGCTAGCGGGGTACCAGAGACCCAGTACTTC. Translated: CASSSPASGVPETQYF.

This chain connects TRBV25-1 to TRBJ1-5; 9 bases line up with TRBD1. CDR1 and CDR2 from the germline V gene are MGHDK and SYGVNS. The CDR3 covers 14 residues. The junction had 4 bases not matched to a gene; V was cut back by 5 bases and J by 5 bases. The chain's CDR3 is CASSLTGGDQPQHF. DNA for the CDR3: TGTGCCAGCAGTCTTACAGGGGGCGATCAGCCCCAGCATTTT.

The CDR3 coding sequence is TGTGCCTGGAGTGTAACGGCCGGGGAGCTGTTTTTT. Protein sequence: CAWSVTAGELFF. The J gene is TRBJ2-2, the V gene TRBV30, with D hard to call. The V end was cut by 0 bases, the J end by 6 bases, with 5 bases between. The CDR3 runs 12 residues. In germline, CDR1 is GTSNPN, CDR2 SVGIG (reference sequence).

The CDR3 coding sequence is TGTGCCAGTAGCCCCTTGTTGCGGGAGGGAGGCACCGGGGAGCTGTTTTTT. Its translation: CASSPLLREGGTGELFF. J is TRBJ2-2 and V is TRBV19; 9 nucleotides line up with TRBD2. The CDR3 consists of 17 residues. Per germline, CDR1 LNHDA and CDR2 SQIVND (reference sequence). With V trimmed by 6 bases and J by 4 bases, 12 bases remained unmatched.

The V gene is TRBV24-1, the J gene TRBJ2-1; the D gene is possibly TRBD1 (5 bases). The CDR3 has 20 amino acids. Trimming removed 3 bases from V and 0 bases from J, with 23 bases in between. The V gene's germline CDR1 is KGHDR and CDR2 SFDVKD. CDR3 sequence (DNA): TGTGCCACCAGTGATCTAACCAAGGCAGGGCAAGGCGGCTCCTACAATGAGCAGTTCTTC. Protein sequence: CATSDLTKAGQGGSYNEQFF.

The chain combines TRBV2 with TRBJ1-3; D is unresolved. The length of the CDR3 is 14 residues. Trimming cost V 7 bases and J 4 bases, with 14 bases left between them. CDR1 and CDR2 (germline): SNHLY, FYNNEI. The CDR3 region has the DNA TGTGCCAGCACTACCTATGAAGCCGGAAACACCATATATTTT. Its translation: CASTTYEAGNTIYF.

This chain joins TRBV5-1 and TRBJ1-1; perhaps TRBD1 as D (5 bases). V was clipped by 4 bases and J by 3 bases, with 13 bases between them. The CDR3 has 14 residues. Looked up from germline, CDR1 is SGHRS and CDR2 is YFSETQ. In nucleotides, the CDR3 is TGCGCCAGCAGCGTCTCGCTGGGGGACACTGAAGCTTTCTTT. It encodes CASSVSLGDTEAFF.

This clone has just one count. The V gene is TRBV7-6, the J gene TRBJ2-5, with 7 nucleotides matching TRBD1. V lost 2 bases to trimming and J lost 5 bases; unmatched junction nucleotides: 8. The germline V gene has CDR1 SGHVS and CDR2 FNYEAQ. The CDR3 extends over 15 amino acids. The CDR3 nucleotides are TGTGCCAGCAGCTTAATTTTCCAACAGGGGGAGACCCAGTACTTC. It specifies CASSLIFQQGETQYF.

The sample holds one count of this clone. The chain links TRBV5-1 to TRBJ1-6; 8 bases align to TRBD1. Germline V gives CDR1 SGHRS, CDR2 YFSETQ. V dropped 4 bases and J dropped 0; count of bases not matched to a gene: 6. The CDR3 is 17 amino acids. This chain's CDR3 is CASSNRQGSSYNSPLHF. Here the CDR3 DNA reads TGCGCCAGCAGCAACCGACAGGGGAGCTCCTATAATTCACCCCTCCACTTT. The full variable domain, rest sourced from reference TRBV5-1 and TRBJ1-6, is KAGVTQTPRYLIKTRGQQVTLSCSPISGHRSVSWYQQTPGQGLQFLFEYFSETQRNKGNFPGRFSGRQFSNSRSEMNVSTLELGDSALYLCASSNRQGSSYNSPLHFGNGTRLTVT.

The genes are TRBV6-2 or TRBV6-3 and TRBJ2-1; a possible D gene is TRBD2 (5 bases). The CDR3 consists of 14 residues. V dropped 3 bases and J dropped 0 bases, with 6 bases sitting between them. Germline CDR1 reads MNHEY; CDR2 reads SVGEGT. CDR3 in amino acids: CASSYSDSYNEQFF. The CDR3, as DNA: TGTGCCAGCAGTTATAGCGACTCCTACAATGAGCAGTTCTTC.

The chain carries TRBV7-3 and TRBJ2-5; TRBD1 is a possible D gene (5 bases). The V gene's germline CDR1 is SGHTA and CDR2 FQGTGA. The ends were cut back, 5 bases at V and 4 bases at J, with 17 bases in the middle. The CDR3 has 15 residues. DNA of the CDR3: TGTGCCAGCAGCCCCAGGGCAGGGTGGGGAGAGACCCAGTACTTC. Protein sequence: CASSPRAGWGETQYF.

The chain carries TRBV27 and TRBJ2-2; tentatively, D is TRBD1 (6 bases). The germline V and J ends were trimmed by 6 bases and 6 bases, with 14 bases remaining between them. The CDR3 extends over 14 amino acids. Germline CDR1 reads MNHEY; CDR2 reads SMNVEV (reference sequence). This CDR3 reads CASRPYRVAGELFF. Written as DNA, the CDR3 is TGTGCCAGCAGGCCCTACAGGGTGGCCGGGGAGCTGTTTTTT.

This clone was seen more than once but under ten times. CDR3 loop: CSASAVARITANEQFF. Here the CDR3 DNA reads TGCAGTGCTAGTGCAGTAGCAAGAATTACCGCCAATGAGCAGTTCTTC. The chain joins TRBV20-1 to TRBJ2-1; no clear D. This CDR3 is built from 16 residues. Trimming left V 3 bases short and J 6 bases short, with 21 bases between. Germline V lookup: CDR1 DFQATT, CDR2 SNEGSKA (reference sequence).

This clone is judged medium-sized. The CDR3 DNA is TGCAGCGTCGCCTGGGACAGACTTTTTAGCGGGGAGCTGTTTTTT. Its translation is CSVAWDRLFSGELFF. V is TRBV29-1 and J is TRBJ2-2; 7 bases are shared with TRBD1. The germline CDR1 and CDR2 sequences are SQVTM and ANQGSEA. J was trimmed by 7 bases and V by 6 bases; bases with no gene match: 14. The CDR3 runs 15 residues.

The chain combines TRBV28 with TRBJ1-3; the D is unclear. The CDR3 has 18 amino acids. CDR1 MDHEN and CDR2 SYDVKM come from the germline V gene. V lost 11 bases to trimming and J lost 1 base, with 27 bases between them. The CDR3 reads CACFPGSWGIFSGNTIYF. In nucleotides, the CDR3 is TGTGCCTGTTTTCCCGGATCCTGGGGAATCTTTTCTGGAAACACCATATATTTT.

This clone is classed as medium-sized. At the DNA level, this CDR3 is encoded by other sequences in the same sample as well. This chain joins TRBV19 and TRBJ1-2, with D uncertain. The CDR3 has 13 residues. Germline values: CDR1 LNHDA, CDR2 SQIVND (reference sequence). The V end was cut by 3 bases, the J end by 4 bases, with 9 bases between. The CDR3 DNA reads TGTGCCAGTAGTATGCGGCAGGTCTATGGCTACACCTTC. This translates into CASSMRQVYGYTF. The entire variable domain, with the rest obtained from reference TRBV19 and TRBJ1-2, is as follows: DGGITQSPKYLFRKEGQNVTLSCEQNLNHDAMYWYRQDPGQGLRLIYYSQIVNDFQKGDIAEGYSVSREKKESFPLTVTSAQKNPTAFYLCASSMRQVYGYTFGSGTRLTVV.

This sequence joins TRBV27 and TRBJ1-6; D uncertain. CDR1 and CDR2 (germline): MNHEY, SMNVEV (reference sequence). This CDR3 region has 14 residues. V shed 4 bases and J shed 10 bases, with 14 bases lying between them. CDR3 bases: TGTGCCAGCAGTTGGTCGGGCAGTGAATCACCCCTCCACTTT. It translates to CASSWSGSESPLHF.